The clone carrying this T cell receptor beta chain has only a few counts. Its antigen is unidentified. The data originate from a study of metastatic and nonmetastatic thyroid tumors. Study details: The study looked at repertoires side by side in blood and in tumor or nodule tissue from malignant and benign thyroid patients. Whole-study findings and limits: It was reportedly found that TCR beta diversity was significantly higher in malignant thyroid tumors than in benign nodules, a difference seen in both blood and tumor samples.

No treatment of any kind had been given to any patient before thyroid surgery. Germline V gene data show CDR1 as ENHRY and CDR2 as SYGVKD. The trim removed 7 bases at V and 2 bases at J, leaving 4 bases unmatched. This CDR3 spans 14 amino acids. How the authors handled the data: A papillary thyroid cancer distant-metastasis classifier was built from CDR3 differences across clinicopathological groups. MiXCR reprocessed the PCR reads for TCRdb. In this record, the V and J calls reflect TCRdb's handling and not the investigators' own analysis. This sample carries 13,000 or so clones, approximately 23% of them seen once, and the ten largest clones take approximately 12%.

The clonotype was recovered from a female donor with papillary thyroid cancer or a benign thyroid nodule (not recorded which). Some clones in this sample may be carry-over from other donors' samples. This sequence joins TRBV10-3 and TRBJ2-2, with TRBD2 matching over 7 bases. Sequenced sample: adjacent normal tissue. CDR3 sequence (DNA): TGTGCCATCACTCCGGGACTAAACACCGGGGAGCTGTTTTTT. Encoded protein: CAITPGLNTGELFF.